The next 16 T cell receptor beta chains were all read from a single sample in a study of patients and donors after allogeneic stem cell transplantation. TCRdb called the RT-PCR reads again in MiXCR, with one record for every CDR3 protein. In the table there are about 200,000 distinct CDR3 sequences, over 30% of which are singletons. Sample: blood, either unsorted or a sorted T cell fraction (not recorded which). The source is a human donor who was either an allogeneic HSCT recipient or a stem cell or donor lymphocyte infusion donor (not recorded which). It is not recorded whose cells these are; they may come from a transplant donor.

The CDR3 region has the DNA TGTGCCAGCAGTAGGACAGGGTTCACCGGGGAGCTGTTTTTT. Protein product: CASSRTGFTGELFF. The rearrangement uses TRBV12-3 or TRBV12-4 and TRBJ2-2; 8 nucleotides align to TRBD1. The trim removed 5 bases at V and 4 bases at J, leaving 3 bases unmatched. The CDR3 sequence is 14 residues long.

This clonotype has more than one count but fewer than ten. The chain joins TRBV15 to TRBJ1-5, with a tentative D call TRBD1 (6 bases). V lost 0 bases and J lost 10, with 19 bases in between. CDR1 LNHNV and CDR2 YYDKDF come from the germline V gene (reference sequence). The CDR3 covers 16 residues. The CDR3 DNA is TGTGCCACCAGCAGAGATCTTTTGAGTAAACAGGGACCCCAGCATTTT. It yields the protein CATSRDLLSKQGPQHF. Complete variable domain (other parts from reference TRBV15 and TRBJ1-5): DAMVIQNPRYQVTQFGKPVTLSCSQTLNHNVMYWYQQKSSQAPKLLFHYYDKDFNNEADTPDNFQSRRPNTSFCFLDIRSPGLGDTAMYLCATSRDLLSKQGPQHFGDGTRLSIL.

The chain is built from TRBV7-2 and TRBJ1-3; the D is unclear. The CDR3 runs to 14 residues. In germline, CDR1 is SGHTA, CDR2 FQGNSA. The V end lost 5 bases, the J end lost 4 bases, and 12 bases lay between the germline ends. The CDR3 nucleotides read TGTGCCAGCAGCCGCCTTTTAAGCGGAAACACCATATATTTT. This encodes CASSRLLSGNTIYF.

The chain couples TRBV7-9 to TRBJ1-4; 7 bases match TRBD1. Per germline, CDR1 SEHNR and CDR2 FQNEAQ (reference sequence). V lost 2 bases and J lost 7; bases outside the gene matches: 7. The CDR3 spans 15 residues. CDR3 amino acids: CASSLLGQAGEKLFF. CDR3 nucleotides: TGTGCCAGCAGCTTACTCGGACAGGCAGGTGAAAAACTGTTTTTT.

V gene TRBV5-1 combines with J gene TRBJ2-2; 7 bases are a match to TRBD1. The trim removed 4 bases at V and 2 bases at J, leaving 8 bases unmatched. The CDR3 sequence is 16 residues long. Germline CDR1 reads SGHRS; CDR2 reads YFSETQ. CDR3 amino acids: CASSLRQGVNTGELFF. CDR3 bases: TGCGCCAGCAGCCTGCGACAGGGCGTAAACACCGGGGAGCTGTTTTTT.

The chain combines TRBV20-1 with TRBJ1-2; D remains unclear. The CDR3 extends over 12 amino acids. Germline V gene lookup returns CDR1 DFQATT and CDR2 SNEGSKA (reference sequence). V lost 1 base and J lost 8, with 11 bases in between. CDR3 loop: CSARAGGGGYTF. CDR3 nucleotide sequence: TGCAGTGCTAGAGCCGGAGGAGGGGGCTACACCTTC.

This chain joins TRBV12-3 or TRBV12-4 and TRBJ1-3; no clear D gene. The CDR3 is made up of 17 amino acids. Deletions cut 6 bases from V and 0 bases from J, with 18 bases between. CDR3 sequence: CASSRTSLADSGNTIYF. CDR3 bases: TGTGCCAGCAGCCGAACATCGTTAGCTGACTCTGGAAACACCATATATTTT.

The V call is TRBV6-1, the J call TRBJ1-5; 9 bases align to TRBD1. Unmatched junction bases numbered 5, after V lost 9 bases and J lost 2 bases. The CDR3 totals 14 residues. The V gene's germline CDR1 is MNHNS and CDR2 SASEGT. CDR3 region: CASTGGRGNQPQHF. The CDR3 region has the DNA TGTGCCAGTACAGGGGGCAGGGGCAATCAGCCCCAGCATTTT.

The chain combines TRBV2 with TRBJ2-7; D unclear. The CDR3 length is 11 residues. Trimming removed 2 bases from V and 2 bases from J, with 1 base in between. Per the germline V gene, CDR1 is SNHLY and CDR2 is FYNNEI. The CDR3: CASSETYEQYF. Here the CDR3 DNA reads TGTGCCAGCAGTGAAACCTACGAGCAGTACTTC.

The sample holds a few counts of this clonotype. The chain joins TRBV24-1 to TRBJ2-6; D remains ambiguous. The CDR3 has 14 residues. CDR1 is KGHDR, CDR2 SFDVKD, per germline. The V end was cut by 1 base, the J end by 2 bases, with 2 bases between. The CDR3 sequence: CATSDFTGANVLTF. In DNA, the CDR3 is TGTGCCACCAGTGATTTCACTGGGGCCAACGTCCTGACTTTC.

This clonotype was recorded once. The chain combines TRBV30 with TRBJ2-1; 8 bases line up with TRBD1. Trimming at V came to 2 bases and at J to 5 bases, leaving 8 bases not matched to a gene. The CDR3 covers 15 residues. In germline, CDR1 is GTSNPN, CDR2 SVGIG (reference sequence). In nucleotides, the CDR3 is TGTGCCTGGAGTAAAGGGCAGGGGGCCCACAATGAGCAGTTCTTC. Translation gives CAWSKGQGAHNEQFF. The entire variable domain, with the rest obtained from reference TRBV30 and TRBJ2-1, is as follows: SQTIHQWPATLVQPVGSPLSLECTVEGTSNPNLYWYRQAAGRGLQLLFYSVGIGQISSEVPQNLSASRPQDRQFILSSKKLLLSDSGFYLCAWSKGQGAHNEQFFGPGTRLTVL.

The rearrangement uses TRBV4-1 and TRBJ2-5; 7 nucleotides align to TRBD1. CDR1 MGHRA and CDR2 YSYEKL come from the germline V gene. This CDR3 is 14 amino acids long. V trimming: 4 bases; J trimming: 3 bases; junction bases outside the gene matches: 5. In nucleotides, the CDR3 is TGCGCCAGCAGCCCTTCCGGGACAGAAGAGACCCAGTACTTC. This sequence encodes CASSPSGTEETQYF.

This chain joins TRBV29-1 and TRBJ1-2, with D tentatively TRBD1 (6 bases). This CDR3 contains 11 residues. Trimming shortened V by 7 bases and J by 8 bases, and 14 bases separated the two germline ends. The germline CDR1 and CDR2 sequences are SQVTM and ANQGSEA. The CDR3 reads CSASQGNGYTF. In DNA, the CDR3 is TGCAGCGCCAGTCAGGGGAACGGCTACACCTTC.

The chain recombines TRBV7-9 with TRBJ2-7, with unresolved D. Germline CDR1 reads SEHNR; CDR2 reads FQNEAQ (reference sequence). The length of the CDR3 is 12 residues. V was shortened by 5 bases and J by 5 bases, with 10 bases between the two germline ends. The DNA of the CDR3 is TGTGCCAGCAGCCCCCAAATCCACGAGCAGTACTTC. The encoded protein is CASSPQIHEQYF.

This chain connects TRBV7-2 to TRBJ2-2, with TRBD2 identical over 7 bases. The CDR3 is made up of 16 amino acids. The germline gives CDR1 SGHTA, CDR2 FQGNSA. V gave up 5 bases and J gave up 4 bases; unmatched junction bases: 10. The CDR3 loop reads CASSARGGLITGELFF. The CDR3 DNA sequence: TGTGCCAGCAGCGCTAGGGGAGGGCTTATCACCGGGGAGCTGTTTTTT.

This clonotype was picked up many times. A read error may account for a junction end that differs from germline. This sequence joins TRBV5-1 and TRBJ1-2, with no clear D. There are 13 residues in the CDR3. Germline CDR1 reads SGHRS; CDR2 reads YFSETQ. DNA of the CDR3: TGTGCCAGCAGCCTGGGCCTTAACTATGGCTACACCTTC. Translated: CASSLGLNYGYTF.